This T cell receptor beta chain was sequenced in a study of blood T cell repertoires in COVID-19 (TCRdb year 2020). About the full investigation: The collaborator samples originated in the United States, Italy and Spain and spanned the acute and convalescent phases of COVID-19. The material from the prospective study consisted of cDNA or gDNA derived from T cells, B-cell-depleted T cells, or PBMCs. The dataset comprised deeply sampled blood TCRbeta repertoires from subjects exposed to, actively infected with, or recovered from COVID-19. A freely available public database, intended as a resource for researchers studying the immune response to SARS-CoV-2, is where the repertoires were released. The samples were drawn from two sources: the first 160 participants of the ongoing ImmuneRACE study, and 950 to 1,500 subjects contributed by 6 global collaborators. The sample metadata nearly always contained a de-identified subject ID, COVID-19 status, age in years and sex. Where available, HLA class I and class II types were obtained from metadata supplied by the sample provider rather than from assay-based typing.

Whole blood was collected in K2EDTA tubes by collaborating institutions according to the institutions' own protocols. For TCRbeta analysis, collaborators shipped samples as frozen whole blood, isolated PBMCs, or DNA extracted from either of those sample types. Paper-wide results and their limitations: The amount of clinical and demographic metadata varied by source and participant and was provided uncurated.

The immunoSEQ Assay, a bias-controlled multiplex PCR, was used to amplify TCRbeta CDR3 regions from genomic DNA. On the study's bioinformatics: The number of nucleated cells in each sample was estimated by amplification of reference gene primers within the assay. To quantify the absolute abundance of each unique TCRbeta CDR3 rearrangement, sequence reads were collapsed and filtered. For each sample, productive Simpson clonality was calculated as the square root of Simpson's diversity index across productive rearrangements. The source is immuneACCESS, and TCRdb retained only in-frame sequences with V and J called. Part of the clones is not carried over; for the studies checked, unresolved V genes explain less than half of this, and the remainder is unexplained. V and J calls plus clone size are reproduced from that table; the DNA served to infer D and trimming. This sample is represented by 200,000 to 250,000 clones; about nine tenths of them were singletons. The ten largest clones add up to more than 5.5% of the sample.

With respect to this clone: Its binding antigen is unknown. No base-level quality is on record; no much larger clone is a single base apart.

Inclusive of the bounding cysteine and phenylalanine, the CDR3 is 18 residues long. Kept here is only the CDR3 DNA, which spans 54 bases and is read in frame from base 1. CDR1 and CDR2, per the germline V gene (reference sequence), are LGHDT and YNNKEL. V loses 7 bases at its end and J loses 2 bases; junction bases beyond the gene matches: 14. This chain is built from TRBV3-1 (or the pseudogene TRBV3-2) and TRBJ2-6, with 7 central nucleotides matching TRBD1. The sample was peripheral blood. The source of this sequence is an elderly man with acute or convalescent COVID-19. The CDR3 is CASNDPGLQGAGANVLTF. The DNA sequence is as follows: TGTGCCAGCAACGATCCAGGCCTCCAGGGGGCTGGGGCCAACGTCCTGACTTTC.